Presented here are 20 T cell receptor beta chains from one specimen sequenced in a study of blood T cell repertoires in COVID-19. Data came from immunoSEQ multiplex PCR; TCRdb stores just in-frame clones and leaves some out. The table lists some 400,000 clones, around 87% of them singletons. Input material: peripheral blood. Source of these receptors: an older woman with COVID-19, enrolled during active disease.

In this sample, this clone turned up many times. The chain carries TRBV5-4 and TRBJ1-2, with 10 bases lining up with TRBD1. CDR3 length equals 13 residues. Per germline, CDR1 SGHNT and CDR2 YYREEE (reference sequence). The V gene end was trimmed by 4 bases and the J gene end by 5 bases; junction bases not matched to a gene: 2. The CDR3 reads CASSQDRGYGYTF. The CDR3 nucleotides are TGTGCCAGCAGCCAGGACAGGGGGTATGGCTACACCTTC.

In its sample, this clone was seen once. The V call is TRBV3-1 (or the pseudogene TRBV3-2), the J call TRBJ1-5; 8 bases are shared with TRBD1. The CDR3 sequence is 15 residues long. The trim removed 8 bases at V and 4 bases at J, leaving 10 bases unmatched. The germline V gene encodes CDR1 LGHDT and CDR2 YNNKEL (reference sequence). CDR3 loop: CASGPLRQGNQPQHF. The CDR3 DNA reads as TGTGCCAGCGGCCCTCTCCGACAGGGGAATCAGCCCCAGCATTTT.

The chain is built from TRBV24-1 and TRBJ1-5, with 7 nucleotides matching TRBD1. CDR1 is KGHDR, CDR2 SFDVKD, per germline. V lost 3 bases to trimming and J lost 6 bases; unmatched junction nucleotides: 4. This CDR3 comprises 14 residues. The CDR3: CATSDPTGTQPQHF. Written as DNA, the CDR3 is TGTGCCACCAGTGATCCGACAGGGACTCAGCCCCAGCATTTT.

This clone was seen only once. The chain recombines TRBV5-5 with TRBJ1-5; weak D call: TRBD1 (5 bases). The V end was cut by 2 bases, the J end by 7 bases, with 10 bases between. The germline V gene has CDR1 SGHKS and CDR2 YYEKEE (reference sequence). This CDR3 spans 13 amino acids. This CDR3 reads CASSFSGEQPQHF. Written as DNA, the CDR3 is TGTGCCAGCAGCTTTTCGGGGGAACAGCCCCAGCATTTT.

This rearrangement joins TRBV2 to TRBJ2-1; 7 bases agree with TRBD1. The V gene end was trimmed by 4 bases and the J gene end by 0 bases; junction bases not matched to a gene: 3. This CDR3 is built from 15 residues. Germline-derived CDR1 and CDR2 are SNHLY and FYNNEI. The CDR3 coding sequence is TGTGCCAGCAGTGTGGGACAGAGCTCCTACAATGAGCAGTTCTTC. Protein sequence: CASSVGQSSYNEQFF.

This clone was found a few times. The V and J genes are TRBV9 and TRBJ1-6; no definite D call. V was trimmed by 0 bases and J by 9 bases, leaving 4 bases between them. Looked up from germline, CDR1 is SGDLS and CDR2 is YYNGEE. This CDR3 has 12 amino acids. CDR3 loop: CASSVERSPLHF. In DNA form, the CDR3 reads TGTGCCAGCAGCGTAGAGCGTTCACCCCTCCACTTT. Full variable domain (rest looked up from reference TRBV9 and TRBJ1-6): DSGVTQTPKHLITATGQRVTLRCSPRSGDLSVYWYQQSLDQGLQFLIQYYNGEERAKGNILERFSAQQFPDLHSELNLSSLELGDSALYFCASSVERSPLHFGNGTRLTVT.

V usage is TRBV28 and J usage is TRBJ1-2; 9 bases match TRBD1. CDR3 size: 12 residues. Germline trimming cut 4 bases from V and 12 bases from J; bases unmatched to any gene: 6. The germline gives CDR1 MDHEN, CDR2 SYDVKM. The CDR3 DNA reads as TGTGCCAGCAGTTCTCGGACAGGGGAACACACCTTC. This gives the protein CASSSRTGEHTF.

The chain links TRBV19 to TRBJ2-1; TRBD2 matches 8 bases. The V gene's germline CDR1 is LNHDA and CDR2 SQIVND (reference sequence). The V and J ends lost 3 bases and 6 bases, in that order; junction bases with no gene match: 4. The CDR3 extends over 14 amino acids. CDR3 bases: TGTGCCAGTAGTATTAGCGGGGTACGCAATGAGCAGTTCTTC. Its protein product is CASSISGVRNEQFF.

The chain combines TRBV7-3 with TRBJ2-5, with D perhaps TRBD2 (7 bases). V was trimmed by 4 bases and J by 4 bases, leaving 16 bases between them. The CDR3 is 15 residues long. Germline V gives CDR1 SGHTA, CDR2 FQGTGA. The CDR3 DNA is TGTGCCAGCAGCTCCACGGGGGGCCGCCTAGAGACCCAGTACTTC. Its protein is CASSSTGGRLETQYF.

This clone came up once. As DNA, the CDR3 is TGCGCCAGCAGCTTGACCGGGTCGGGGGGAAACACTGAAGCTTTCTTT. Amino acids: CASSLTGSGGNTEAFF. This sequence joins TRBV5-1 and TRBJ1-1; TRBD1 is a possible D gene (5 bases). The CDR3 consists of 16 residues. Germline CDR1 and CDR2: SGHRS and YFSETQ. V dropped 1 base and J dropped 2 bases, with 15 bases sitting between them.

This clone appeared once. The CDR3 is CASSQGGTAGANVLTF. CDR3 DNA: TGTGCCAGCAGCCAAGGGGGGACAGCCGGGGCCAACGTCCTGACTTTC. V usage is TRBV4-2 and J usage is TRBJ2-6, with 7 bases fitting TRBD1. The germline V gene encodes CDR1 LGHNA and CDR2 YNFKEQ. CDR3 length: 16 amino acids. V dropped 1 base and J dropped 4; count of bases not matched to a gene: 4.

This clone was counted once. The chain links TRBV28 to TRBJ2-5, with 8 bases aligning to TRBD2. CDR1 is MDHEN and CDR2 is SYDVKM in the germline V gene. This CDR3 spans 15 amino acids. J gave up 1 base and V 1 base, and 2 bases lay outside the gene matches. This CDR3 reads CASSLSGLAQETQYF. The CDR3, as DNA: TGTGCCAGCAGTTTATCAGGACTAGCCCAAGAGACCCAGTACTTC.

The CDR3 nucleotides are TGTGCCAGCAGCTTAGGGCGCACAGGGGTGGGCGAGCAGTACTTC. It translates to CASSLGRTGVGEQYF. This chain connects TRBV7-2 to TRBJ2-7, with 7 bases that match TRBD1. The CDR3 is 15 residues long. Germline V gives CDR1 SGHTA, CDR2 FQGNSA. The trim removed 1 base at V and 6 bases at J, leaving 9 bases unmatched.

The chain combines TRBV28 with TRBJ1-5, with a tentative D call TRBD1 (5 bases). There are 15 residues in the CDR3. Trimming pared 3 bases from V and 0 bases from J, leaving 9 bases between. Looked up from germline, CDR1 is MDHEN and CDR2 is SYDVKM. CDR3 nucleotides: TGTGCCAGCAGTTTCCCGACAGATAGCAATCAGCCCCAGCATTTT. Amino acids: CASSFPTDSNQPQHF.

V gene TRBV24-1 combines with J gene TRBJ2-2; maybe TRBD2 (6 bases). Trimming removed 7 bases from V and 3 bases from J, with 20 bases in between. Germline V gene sequence: CDR1 KGHDR, CDR2 SFDVKD. The CDR3 contains 17 residues. The CDR3 bases are TGTGCCACCAGCGCCCTTTATGGGGGGAGGTACACCGGGGAGCTGTTTTTT. Protein product: CATSALYGGRYTGELFF.

V gene TRBV6-5 combines with J gene TRBJ1-1; D unresolved. Germline values: CDR1 MNHEY, CDR2 SVGAGI. V gave up 6 bases and J gave up 4 bases, with 15 bases separating them. The CDR3 length is 14 residues. This CDR3 is CASSQPGMVTEAFF. As DNA, the CDR3 is TGTGCCAGCAGCCAGCCCGGGATGGTCACTGAAGCTTTCTTT.

The DNA for the CDR3 is TGTGCCAGCAGTGACCCGGGATTCGGGCGTCACGGTGAAGCTTTCTTT. Translated, it gives CASSDPGFGRHGEAFF. The chain uses TRBV6-1 and TRBJ1-1; D is unclear. Looked up from germline, CDR1 is MNHNS and CDR2 is SASEGT. Trimming removed 3 bases at V and 7 bases at J, with 21 bases between. The CDR3 runs 16 residues.

This clone turned up a few times. The rearrangement links TRBV7-8 to TRBJ1-4; D is unresolved. V lost 5 bases and J lost 6, with 10 bases in between. Germline V CDR1 and CDR2: SGHVS, FQNEAQ. The length of the CDR3 is 13 residues. The CDR3 here is CASSGDSYEKLFF. DNA of the CDR3: TGTGCCAGCAGCGGAGACTCTTATGAAAAACTGTTTTTT.

The CDR3 sequence: CASSLSGTPGSDTQYF. The CDR3 region has the DNA TGCGCCAGCAGCTTGTCTGGCACCCCAGGCTCAGATACGCAGTATTTT. V gene TRBV5-1 combines with J gene TRBJ2-3; D unclear. V gave up 1 base and J gave up 4 bases, with 16 bases separating them. The CDR3 has 16 amino acids. CDR1 SGHRS and CDR2 YFSETQ come from the germline V gene. The full variable domain, completed using reference TRBV5-1 and TRBJ2-3, is KAGVTQTPRYLIKTRGQQVTLSCSPISGHRSVSWYQQTPGQGLQFLFEYFSETQRNKGNFPGRFSGRQFSNSRSEMNVSTLELGDSALYLCASSLSGTPGSDTQYFGPGTRLTVL.

V and J are TRBV7-8 and TRBJ1-1; TRBD1 is a possible D gene (6 bases). Germline lookup yields CDR1 SGHVS and CDR2 FQNEAQ. V was shortened by 5 bases and J by 2 bases, with 12 bases between the two germline ends. CDR3 size: 14 residues. The CDR3 sequence is CASSPTGENTEAFF. CDR3 DNA: TGTGCCAGCAGCCCGACAGGTGAAAACACTGAAGCTTTCTTT.